The clone carrying this T cell receptor (beta chain) was observed at least ten times. From germline, CDR1 is LGHNA and CDR2 YSLEER. The CDR3 sequence is 16 residues long. V gave up 3 bases and J gave up 5 bases, with 18 bases separating them. This record belongs to a study of neurological immune-mediated disorders. TCRdb re-called the 5' RACE reads with MiXCR, one entry per CDR3 protein. The table shows about 32,000 distinct CDR3 sequences, with 3.5% to 4.5% occurring only once. The genes are TRBV4-3 and TRBJ2-3, with D possibly being TRBD1 (5 bases). What was sequenced was PBMCs. The sequence was collected from a man younger than 45 with multiple sclerosis. The CDR3 DNA reads as TGCGCCAGCAGCCAGCGTCGACAGCTGCAAGGAGATACGCAGTATTTT. As protein: CASSQRRQLQGDTQYF.